A selection of T cell receptor beta chains follows, all from one sample in a study of T cells in Graves' hyperthyroidism and ophthalmopathy. TCRdb fed the multiplex PCR reads into MiXCR, producing one record per CDR3 protein. The sample contains hundreds of thousands of distinct CDR3 sequences, about two fifths of which appear only once. The sample comprised blood. The receptors derive from a young man with Graves' hyperthyroidism. CDR3s include the opening cysteine and the closing phenylalanine or tryptophan. A D gene is named only where the DNA matches it firmly. Clone size is shown for a subset of rows, as once, few, many or a class of expanded clone.

len	abundance	d_gene	v_gene	j_gene	CDR3nt	CDR3aa
15	few	.	TRBV6-4	TRBJ2-2	TGTGCCAGCAGTGACGAGTGGGCTAGTGGCGGGGAGCTGTTTTTT	CASSDEWASGGELFF
16	many	.	TRBV15	TRBJ1-4	TGTGCCACCAGCAAAGGGGCTCTATCCTCAAATGAAAAACTGTTTTTT	CATSKGALSSNEKLFF
15	many	.	TRBV7-6	TRBJ1-5	TGTGCCAGCAGCTTAAGTCAGTATAGCAATCAGCCCCAGCATTTT	CASSLSQYSNQPQHF
14	.	.	TRBV29-1	TRBJ2-3	TGCAGCGCCGCCGACTTCGCTAGCACAGATACGCAGTATTTT	CSAADFASTDTQYF
14	few	TRBD1	TRBV4-2	TRBJ1-4	TGTGCCAGCAGCCAGGGACAGGGCAGCGAAAAACTGTTTTTT	CASSQGQGSEKLFF
13	once	.	TRBV2	TRBJ2-7	TGTGCCAGCAGGCCCCAAGAGCCCTACGAGCAGTACTTC	CASRPQEPYEQYF
14	.	.	TRBV7-9	TRBJ1-3	TGTGCCAGCAGTCCCCCACGGGGCAGCAACACCATATATTTT	CASSPPRGSNTIYF
16	many	.	TRBV19	TRBJ1-5	TGTGCCTGCGCCAGTCGGGGACCAGTAGGCAATCAGCCCCAGCATTTT	CACASRGPVGNQPQHF
14	.	TRBD1	TRBV19	TRBJ1-3	TGTGCCAGTACCCAGGGGGGGGCTGGAAACACCATATATTTT	CASTQGGAGNTIYF
11	many	.	TRBV2	TRBJ1-1	TGTGCCAGCAGTGGGGGTCCTGAAGCTTTCTTT	CASSGGPEAFF
15	.	.	TRBV6-5	TRBJ1-2	TGTGCCAGCAGGGGCGGGACACCTTCTAACTATGGCTACACCTTC	CASRGGTPSNYGYTF
15	.	.	TRBV7-6	TRBJ1-3	TGTGCCAGCAGCCCGGCGATGGACTATGGCTACACCATATATTTT	CASSPAMDYGYTIYF
11	.	.	TRBV29-1	TRBJ1-1	TGCAGTTTTTGGGAAGACACTGAAGCTTTCTTT	CSFWEDTEAFF
13	.	.	TRBV4-1	TRBJ1-2	TGCGCCAGCAGCCAAGGAGGGGGGAGTGGCTACACCTTC	CASSQGGGSGYTF
17	.	TRBD2	TRBV12-3/TRBV12-4	TRBJ2-6	TGTGCCAGCAGTGGGACTAGCGGGGACTCTGGGGCCAACGTCCTGACTTTC	CASSGTSGDSGANVLTF
19	.	.	TRBV9	TRBJ2-2	TGTGCCAGCAGCGTAGGACCCGACCCCTCACCTTCGAACACCGGGGAGCTGTTTTTT	CASSVGPDPSPSNTGELFF
11	few	.	TRBV6-5	TRBJ1-1	TGTGCCAGCGGCGGTCAGGGTGAAGCTTTCTTT	CASGGQGEAFF
13	.	.	TRBV20-1	TRBJ2-5	TGCAGTGCTAGAGTTAGTCCTCAAGAGACCCAGTACTTC	CSARVSPQETQYF
15	.	.	TRBV10-3	TRBJ2-7	TGTGCCAGCAGTTACTCTGCTATGGGAGCGTACGAGCAGTACTTC	CASSYSAMGAYEQYF
12	.	TRBD1	TRBV29-1	TRBJ1-2	TGCAGCGCCCTGGGGACAGGGGATGGCTACACCTTC	CSALGTGDGYTF
14	.	.	TRBV29-1	TRBJ2-7	TGCAGCGTTGAAGCGGGGGACGGTTCCTACGAGCAGTACTTC	CSVEAGDGSYEQYF
15	.	.	TRBV12-3/TRBV12-4	TRBJ2-2	TGTGCCAGCAGTCTTAGCGGAGCACGAACCGGGGAGCTGTTTTTT	CASSLSGARTGELFF
15	.	TRBD1	TRBV5-1	TRBJ2-7	TGCGCCAGCAGTCGCGACAGGGGCGGTAAGAACGAGCAGTACTTC	CASSRDRGGKNEQYF
14	many	.	TRBV19	TRBJ2-6	TGTGCCACCCTTCGGGATCCTGGGGCCAACGTCCTGACTTTC	CATLRDPGANVLTF
9	.	.	TRBV29-1	TRBJ2-5	TGCAGCTTAGGAGAGACCCAGTACTTC	CSLGETQYF
15	few	TRBD1	TRBV20-1	TRBJ1-3	TGCAGTGCGAAGGCAGGGCAGGGGGCCGGAAACACCATATATTTT	CSAKAGQGAGNTIYF
15	many	.	TRBV10-3	TRBJ2-7	TGTGCCATCAGTGAGAGGGACTCTTCGACGTGGGAGCAGTACTTC	CAISERDSSTWEQYF
14	many	TRBD1	TRBV19	TRBJ2-5	TGTGCCAGTAGTATCCTTGGACAGGAGGAGACCCAGTACTTC	CASSILGQEETQYF
17	few	.	TRBV19	TRBJ2-5	TGTGCCAGTAGTATAGTCGGGGGAGCCCACCTACAAGAGACCCAGTACTTC	CASSIVGGAHLQETQYF
17	many	TRBD1	TRBV15	TRBJ1-6	TGTGCCACCAGCAGGGGAAGACAGGGGGGTTATAATTCACCCCTCCACTTT	CATSRGRQGGYNSPLHF
15	many	.	TRBV6-5	TRBJ1-5	TGTGCCAGCAGTTACAGCGGGAACAGCAATCAGCCCCAGCATTTT	CASSYSGNSNQPQHF
15	.	TRBD2	TRBV2	TRBJ2-7	TGTGCCAGCAGTGTAATAGCGGGAGCTCCTACGAACCAGTACTTC	CASSVIAGAPTNQYF
13	.	.	TRBV11-2	TRBJ2-7	TGTGCCAGCAGCTTCGGGACTCAATACGAGCAGTACTTC	CASSFGTQYEQYF
12	many	TRBD1	TRBV10-3	TRBJ2-7	TGTGCCATGGGACAGCTCCCCTACGAGCAGTACTTC	CAMGQLPYEQYF
13	.	.	TRBV5-1	TRBJ2-7	TGCGCCAGCATGCCGGGGAATCTCTACGAGCAGTACTTC	CASMPGNLYEQYF
15	few	.	TRBV6-5	TRBJ2-7	TGTGCCAGCAGCATCCGACAGGGAGGGTTCGACGAGCAGTACTTC	CASSIRQGGFDEQYF
16	.	TRBD2	TRBV19	TRBJ2-2	TGTGCCAGTAGTCCACTAGCGGGTTCCCCCACCGGGGAGCTGTTTTTT	CASSPLAGSPTGELFF
13	.	.	TRBV25-1	TRBJ2-5	TGTGCCAGCTCAGAAAGGGGAGAAGAGACCCAGTACTTC	CASSERGEETQYF
11	.	.	TRBV2	TRBJ2-5	TGTGCCAGCGGTGAAACAGAGACCCAGTACTTC	CASGETETQYF
15	few	.	TRBV2	TRBJ2-2	TGTGCCAGCAGCCCGCGGGCCCTCAACGCCGGGGAGCTGTTTTTT	CASSPRALNAGELFF
15	.	TRBD1	TRBV5-1	TRBJ1-6	TGCGCCAGCAGACCTCTGACAGGGAATAATTCACCCCTCCACTTT	CASRPLTGNNSPLHF
14	many	TRBD2	TRBV20-1	TRBJ2-5	TGCAGTGCTAGTCCCCCGACTAGCCGTAATTCCCAGTACTTC	CSASPPTSRNSQYF
13	few	.	TRBV12-3/TRBV12-4	TRBJ1-1	TGTGCCAGCAGTTTGGAGACACACGCTGAAGCTTTCTTT	CASSLETHAEAFF
15	.	.	TRBV10-3	TRBJ1-6	TGTGCCATCAGTGAAGGCCGACAGGATAATTCACCCCTCCACTTT	CAISEGRQDNSPLHF
16	many	.	TRBV7-2	TRBJ2-5	TGTGCCAGCAGCTATGGGGGGCCTGGTGCAGGAGAGACCCAGTACTTC	CASSYGGPGAGETQYF
15	few	.	TRBV7-2	TRBJ2-7	TGTGCCAGCAGCCAAGAAAGGGCCAGGGTGAGCGAGCAGTACTTC	CASSQERARVSEQYF
16	.	TRBD2	TRBV7-2	TRBJ2-5	TGTGCCAGCAGCCTCGTGAGAGGGCTAGCGGTGGAGACCCAGTACTTC	CASSLVRGLAVETQYF
15	many	.	TRBV19	TRBJ2-6	TGTGCCAGTAGTATCGAGGGCTCTGGGGCCAACGTCCTGACTTTC	CASSIEGSGANVLTF
15	.	.	TRBV7-6	TRBJ2-5	TGTGCCAGCAGCTTAGGTCCCGGACAGAATCAGCCCCAGTACTTC	CASSLGPGQNQPQYF
13	many	.	TRBV29-1	TRBJ1-1	TGCAGCGTTGAGGACATCGTGGGGACTGAAGCTTTCTTT	CSVEDIVGTEAFF
17	.	TRBD1	TRBV7-9	TRBJ2-2	TGTGCCAGCAGCTCCACGGGGGACAGGACTAACACCGGGGAGCTGTTTTTT	CASSSTGDRTNTGELFF
15	.	TRBD1	TRBV4-1	TRBJ2-7	TGCGCCAGCAGCTACTCAGGACAGGGGGGCTACGAGCAGTACTTC	CASSYSGQGGYEQYF